The 27 T cell receptor beta chains below all came from one sample that was sequenced in a study of OX40 agonist ivuxolimab in advanced cancers. Sequenced by immunoSEQ multiplex PCR; TCRdb stores in-frame clones only, minus some. The table includes 70,000 to 95,000 clones, about 90% detected once. The sequenced sample was CD4+ or CD8+ T cells sorted from blood, obtained in a trial of the OX40 agonist ivuxolimab. The receptors here all came from an adult with an advanced solid tumor such as melanoma, head and neck, liver or kidney cancer.

The genes are TRBV5-1 and TRBJ2-2, with D maybe TRBD2 (6 bases). Per the germline V gene, CDR1 is SGHRS and CDR2 is YFSETQ. The CDR3 consists of 16 residues. Trimming shortened V by 4 bases and J by 4 bases, and 17 bases separated the two germline ends. In nucleotides, the CDR3 is TGCGCCAGCAGCCCGGAACGGGACTTCTTCACCGGGGAGCTGTTTTTT. Residues: CASSPERDFFTGELFF.

The J gene is TRBJ2-7, the V gene TRBV7-8; D not certain. V lost 4 bases and J lost 7, with 8 bases in between. Germline lookup yields CDR1 SGHVS and CDR2 FQNEAQ. The CDR3 is 11 amino acids. The CDR3 DNA reads TGTGCCAGCAGCTACCACCGGGAGCAGTACTTC. Amino acid sequence: CASSYHREQYF.

The rearrangement joins TRBV7-9 to TRBJ1-2; 9 positions match TRBD1. The germline CDR1 and CDR2 sequences are SEHNR and FQNEAQ (reference sequence). With 1 base clipped from V and 3 bases from J, the junction kept 3 bases outside the gene matches. CDR3 length: 15 amino acids. CDR3 protein: CASSLDRTGDYGYTF. As DNA, the CDR3 is TGTGCCAGCAGCTTAGACCGGACAGGGGACTATGGCTACACCTTC.

The gene calls are TRBV30 and TRBJ2-7, with TRBD1 identical over 9 bases. The ends lost 5 bases at V and 2 bases at J; junction bases unmatched: 7. Germline CDR1 is GTSNPN and CDR2 is SVGIG (reference sequence). CDR3 length: 14 amino acids. CDR3 region: CAWARQGEPYEQYF. The CDR3 bases are TGTGCCTGGGCGCGACAGGGGGAACCCTACGAGCAGTACTTC. Drawing the rest from reference TRBV30 and TRBJ2-7, the complete variable domain is SQTIHQWPATLVQPVGSPLSLECTVEGTSNPNLYWYRQAAGRGLQLLFYSVGIGQISSEVPQNLSASRPQDRQFILSSKKLLLSDSGFYLCAWARQGEPYEQYFGPGTRLTVT.

The chain is built from TRBV4-2 and TRBJ2-5, with 8 bases aligning to TRBD2. The CDR3 extends over 14 amino acids. From germline, CDR1 is LGHNA and CDR2 YNFKEQ. The V and J ends lost 4 bases and 5 bases, in that order; junction bases with no gene match: 6. CDR3 DNA: TGTGCCAGCAGCCGCGATAGCGGGACCGAGACCCAGTACTTC. Translated: CASSRDSGTETQYF.

The V call is TRBV27, the J call TRBJ1-3; D unclear. The CDR3 length is 12 residues. Germline-derived CDR1 and CDR2 are MNHEY and SMNVEV (reference sequence). Trimming left V 8 bases short and J 0 bases short, with 5 bases between. CDR3 nucleotide sequence: TGTGCCAGCCGGTCCTCTGGAAACACCATATATTTT. Translated, it gives CASRSSGNTIYF.

This clone has a handful of counts. The chain has TRBV5-1 and TRBJ2-3, with D hard to call. Germline V CDR1 and CDR2: SGHRS, YFSETQ. The CDR3 runs 14 residues. The ends were cut back, 0 bases at V and 2 bases at J, with 7 bases in the middle. The CDR3 spells CASSLATTTDTQYF. Written as DNA, the CDR3 is TGCGCCAGCAGCTTGGCGACAACCACAGATACGCAGTATTTT.

This rearrangement joins TRBV18 to TRBJ2-7; D is perhaps TRBD2 (6 bases). This CDR3 has 14 amino acids. Germline lookup yields CDR1 KGHSH and CDR2 LQKENI. The V and J ends lost 3 bases and 3 bases respectively, with 12 bases between them. The CDR3 DNA follows: TGTGCCAGCTCACCTGCGGGGCAGAACTACGAGCAGTACTTC. Encoded protein: CASSPAGQNYEQYF.

This clone was counted a few times. J is TRBJ1-1 and V is TRBV6-1; D remains ambiguous. The germline V gene has CDR1 MNHNS and CDR2 SASEGT. The CDR3 is made up of 15 amino acids. Trimming stripped 1 base from V and 1 base from J, with 10 bases between. CDR3 sequence reads: CASSEGLHQNTEAFF. For the CDR3, the DNA is TGTGCCAGCAGTGAAGGCTTGCATCAGAACACTGAAGCTTTCTTT.

This clone was seen just once. The chain carries TRBV30 and TRBJ1-1, with D maybe TRBD1 (5 bases). This CDR3 spans 13 amino acids. V was cut by 0 bases and J by 3 bases, with 8 bases left in between. Per germline, CDR1 GTSNPN and CDR2 SVGIG (reference sequence). CDR3 sequence (DNA): TGTGCCTGGAGTGTACAGGAGGACACTGAAGCTTTCTTT. Amino acid sequence: CAWSVQEDTEAFF.

The chain has TRBV5-4 and TRBJ2-3, with D maybe TRBD2 (6 bases). Between the trimmed V and J ends, which lost 2 bases and 4 bases, there was a span of 11 bases. Germline V gene data show CDR1 as SGHNT and CDR2 as YYREEE (reference sequence). The CDR3 has 14 amino acids. The CDR3: CASSFGTRADTQYF. In nucleotides, the CDR3 is TGTGCCAGCAGCTTCGGGACTCGGGCAGATACGCAGTATTTT.

V is TRBV11-3 and J is TRBJ2-5, with D uncertain. The CDR3 consists of 13 residues. V lost 5 bases to trimming and J lost 5 bases, with 12 bases between them. The V gene's germline CDR1 is SGHNT and CDR2 YENEEA. The DNA for the CDR3 is TGTGCCAGCAGCCCCCCAGCCGGGGAGACCCAGTACTTC. It yields the protein CASSPPAGETQYF.

The gene calls are TRBV29-1 and TRBJ2-1; 8 bases agree with TRBD2. This CDR3 contains 14 residues. Germline-derived CDR1 and CDR2 are SQVTM and ANQGSEA. V gave up 4 bases and J gave up 6 bases; unmatched junction bases: 8. In DNA form, the CDR3 reads TGCAGCGTTGTGGGTGCGGGGGGTATCAATGAGCAGTTCTTC. Its protein product is CSVVGAGGINEQFF.

The chain combines TRBV5-1 with TRBJ2-7; 9 positions match TRBD2. The V and J ends lost 4 bases and 12 bases, in that order; junction bases with no gene match: 14. Germline assignment: CDR1 SGHRS and CDR2 YFSETQ. The CDR3 loop spans 14 amino acids. CDR3 amino acids: CASSIEAGREGLYF. The CDR3 bases are TGCGCCAGCAGCATTGAAGCAGGGCGGGAGGGCCTGTACTTC.

The chain is built from TRBV5-1 and TRBJ2-1; 8 bases match TRBD2. V trimming: 5 bases; J trimming: 5 bases; junction bases outside the gene matches: 6. This CDR3 has 14 amino acids. Per germline, CDR1 SGHRS and CDR2 YFSETQ. The CDR3 region is CASSMAGGDNEQFF. The CDR3, as DNA: TGCGCCAGCAGTATGGCGGGGGGTGACAATGAGCAGTTCTTC.

The chain employs TRBV6-1 and TRBJ2-7, with D tentatively TRBD2 (6 bases). CDR3 length equals 12 residues. Trimming cost V 8 bases and J 3 bases, with 11 bases left between them. Germline loops: CDR1 MNHNS, CDR2 SASEGT. CDR3 in DNA: TGTGCCAGCGTAAGGAGGGGCTACGAGCAGTACTTC. Protein sequence: CASVRRGYEQYF.

The chain has TRBV6-5 and TRBJ1-6, with D unclear. Trimming removed 1 base at V and 5 bases at J, with 3 bases between. The CDR3 extends over 13 amino acids. Germline V gives CDR1 MNHEY, CDR2 SVGAGI. The CDR3 protein is CASSYFDNSPLHF. CDR3 DNA sequence: TGTGCCAGCAGTTACTTTGATAATTCACCCCTCCACTTT.

The rearrangement links TRBV30 to TRBJ1-2, with 7 bases fitting TRBD1. Germline CDR1 and CDR2: GTSNPN and SVGIG (reference sequence). There are 14 residues in the CDR3. V dropped 4 bases and J dropped 8; count of bases not matched to a gene: 13. The CDR3 sequence is CAWTSLRGRGGYTF. The CDR3 DNA follows: TGTGCCTGGACATCCCTGAGGGGGCGAGGGGGCTACACCTTC.

The rearrangement links TRBV9 to TRBJ2-2, with D perhaps matching TRBD1 (6 bases). Looked up from germline, CDR1 is SGDLS and CDR2 is YYNGEE. V lost 3 bases, J lost 1 base, and 10 bases lay in between. The CDR3 loop spans 15 amino acids. CDR3 residues: CASSASTGNTGELFF. The CDR3 DNA reads TGTGCCAGCAGCGCTTCGACAGGGAACACCGGGGAGCTGTTTTTT.

The chain carries TRBV2 and TRBJ1-2; 10 bases map to TRBD1. Germline CDR1 and CDR2: SNHLY and FYNNEI. The CDR3 extends over 14 amino acids. After removal of 6 bases from V and 3 bases from J, the junction contained 4 bases not matched to a gene. The CDR3: CASRRQGADYGYTF. CDR3 DNA: TGTGCCAGCAGAAGACAGGGGGCGGACTATGGCTACACCTTC.

The V and J genes are TRBV5-8 and TRBJ1-5; D gene uncertain. V was trimmed by 1 base and J by 3 bases, leaving 8 bases between them. The germline V gene has CDR1 SGHTS and CDR2 YDEGEE. This CDR3 is 14 amino acids long. The CDR3 DNA reads TGTGCCAGCAGCTTGATTCCACCCAATCAGCCCCAGCATTTT. It translates to CASSLIPPNQPQHF.

Details on this clone: A read error may account for a junction end that differs from germline. This sample also contains other DNA sequences that code for the same CDR3. The chain uses TRBV5-1 and TRBJ2-5; the D gene is possibly TRBD2 (6 bases). CDR3 length: 13 amino acids. Germline V gives CDR1 SGHRS, CDR2 YFSETQ. CDR3 sequence reads: CASSPLGRETQYF. The CDR3, as DNA: TGCGCCAGCAGCCCCCTCGGTCGGGAGACACAGTACTTC.

The chain recombines TRBV27 with TRBJ1-4; TRBD1 agrees at 7 bases. The CDR3 has 16 residues. V lost 5 bases to trimming and J lost 0 bases; unmatched junction nucleotides: 6. The germline V gene has CDR1 MNHEY and CDR2 SMNVEV (reference sequence). The CDR3: CASSPPGQATNEKLFF. The CDR3 coding sequence is TGTGCCAGCAGTCCGCCTGGACAGGCAACTAATGAAAAACTGTTTTTT. Full variable domain (remainder filled in from reference TRBV27 and TRBJ1-4): EAQVTQNPRYLITVTGKKLTVTCSQNMNHEYMSWYRQDPGLGLRQIYYSMNVEVTDKGDVPEGYKVSRKEKRNFPLILESPSPNQTSLYFCASSPPGQATNEKLFFGSGTQLSVL.

The chain employs TRBV4-2 and TRBJ2-1; 10 nucleotides align to TRBD2. Losses at the gene ends were 2 bases for V and 7 bases for J; bases not matched to a gene: 8. Germline CDR1 is LGHNA and CDR2 is YNFKEQ. This CDR3 spans 16 amino acids. CDR3 amino acids: CASSQFKKRGGNEQFF. CDR3 sequence (DNA): TGTGCCAGCAGCCAATTTAAAAAGCGGGGGGGTAATGAGCAGTTCTTC.

V is TRBV30 and J is TRBJ2-5; a weak D match, TRBD2 (5 bases). The CDR3 is 13 residues long. CDR1 and CDR2 (germline): GTSNPN, SVGIG (reference sequence). Trimming stripped 0 bases from V and 4 bases from J, with 9 bases between. The CDR3 reads CAWSVLVRETQYF. For the CDR3, the DNA is TGTGCCTGGAGTGTACTAGTTAGAGAGACCCAGTACTTC.

J is TRBJ1-1 and V is TRBV30, with 9 bases matching TRBD1. CDR1 and CDR2 from the germline V gene are GTSNPN and SVGIG (reference sequence). This CDR3 comprises 13 residues. Losses at the gene ends were 5 bases for V and 5 bases for J; bases not matched to a gene: 6. In DNA form, the CDR3 reads TGTGCCTGGGGCCTACAGGGGGCAACTGAAGCTTTCTTT. It translates to CAWGLQGATEAFF.

The J gene is TRBJ2-3, the V gene TRBV5-1; D is perhaps TRBD2 (5 bases). The CDR3 is 14 residues long. Trimming stripped 3 bases from V and 2 bases from J, with 10 bases between. Germline CDR1 reads SGHRS; CDR2 reads YFSETQ. The CDR3 loop is CASSWTGSTDTQYF. DNA for the CDR3: TGCGCCAGCAGCTGGACGGGGTCCACAGATACGCAGTATTTT. The full variable domain, its missing parts supplied by reference TRBV5-1 and TRBJ2-3, is KAGVTQTPRYLIKTRGQQVTLSCSPISGHRSVSWYQQTPGQGLQFLFEYFSETQRNKGNFPGRFSGRQFSNSRSEMNVSTLELGDSALYLCASSWTGSTDTQYFGPGTRLTVL.